The next 11 T cell receptor beta chains were all read from a single sample in a study of blood T cell repertoires in COVID-19. Measured with immunoSEQ multiplex PCR; TCRdb has only the in-frame clones, and not every one. The sample gives 64,000 or so clones, roughly 80% of which show up once; roughly 9.8% is in the top ten. The source material was peripheral blood. The receptors were gathered from a human donor in a cohort sampled during active COVID-19.

The rearrangement uses TRBV5-5 and TRBJ2-7; 7 bases agree with TRBD2. After removal of 3 bases from V and 3 bases from J, the junction contained 12 bases not matched to a gene. This CDR3 region has 16 residues. Germline V gene data show CDR1 as SGHKS and CDR2 as YYEKEE (reference sequence). The CDR3 sequence: CASSWALVGEGYEQYF. DNA for the CDR3: TGTGCCAGCAGCTGGGCCCTGGTGGGGGAGGGCTACGAGCAGTACTTC.

A few counts support this clone. The chain is built from TRBV6-2 or TRBV6-3 and TRBJ1-6; 9 bases are shared with TRBD1. Germline V lookup: CDR1 MNHEY, CDR2 SVGEGT. The CDR3 runs 15 residues. With V trimmed by 2 bases and J by 9 bases, 5 bases remained unmatched. DNA for the CDR3: TGTGCCAGCAGTTACGGACAGGGGACGGCTTCACCCCTCCACTTT. Its translation: CASSYGQGTASPLHF.

The genes are TRBV6-5 and TRBJ2-6; D might be TRBD2 (7 bases). Germline V CDR1 and CDR2: MNHEY, SVGAGI. The CDR3 is 15 residues long. The V end was cut by 6 bases, the J end by 0 bases, with 9 bases between. The CDR3 bases are TGTGCCAGCAGGAGGGGGGGCTCTGGGGCCAACGTCCTGACTTTC. Protein product: CASRRGGSGANVLTF.

This chain links TRBV11-3 with TRBJ2-3, with 9 bases identical to TRBD2. Losses at the gene ends were 5 bases for V and 1 base for J; bases not matched to a gene: 1. Germline lookup yields CDR1 SGHNT and CDR2 YENEEA. CDR3 length equals 14 residues. CDR3 DNA sequence: TGTGCCAGCAGCCCTAGCGGGGGCACAGATACGCAGTATTTT. It codes for CASSPSGGTDTQYF.

This clone occurred many times. This chain links TRBV6-5 with TRBJ1-6; the match to TRBD1 covers 7 bases. The CDR3 is 15 residues long. Per germline, CDR1 MNHEY and CDR2 SVGAGI. The V gene end was trimmed by 4 bases and the J gene end by 6 bases; junction bases not matched to a gene: 6. This chain's CDR3 is CASSSGQVFNSPLHF. CDR3 nucleotides: TGTGCCAGCAGTTCAGGACAGGTCTTTAATTCACCCCTCCACTTT.

The chain is built from TRBV5-4 and TRBJ2-5; 9 bases align to TRBD1. Looked up from germline, CDR1 is SGHNT and CDR2 is YYREEE (reference sequence). CDR3 length: 16 amino acids. V lost 0 bases to trimming and J lost 4 bases; unmatched junction nucleotides: 7. CDR3 sequence (DNA): TGTGCCAGCAGCTTGGCCCAGGACAGGGGCAGAGAGACCCAGTACTTC. Its protein is CASSLAQDRGRETQYF.

Many counts were recorded for this clone. This chain's CDR3 is CASSLSTVNTEAFF. The CDR3 DNA reads TGCGCCAGCAGCCTAAGTACAGTGAACACTGAAGCTTTCTTT. This chain connects TRBV5-1 to TRBJ1-1, with unresolved D. In germline, CDR1 is SGHRS, CDR2 YFSETQ. The CDR3 runs 14 residues. Trimming removed 4 bases from V and 0 bases from J, with 10 bases in between. Full variable domain (missing parts from reference TRBV5-1 and TRBJ1-1): KAGVTQTPRYLIKTRGQQVTLSCSPISGHRSVSWYQQTPGQGLQFLFEYFSETQRNKGNFPGRFSGRQFSNSRSEMNVSTLELGDSALYLCASSLSTVNTEAFFGQGTRLTVV.

This clone is a singleton in its sample. This chain uses TRBV24-1 with TRBJ1-2, with 7 bases lining up with TRBD1. CDR3 size: 15 residues. J lost 3 bases, V lost 4 bases, and 7 bases had no gene match. Germline-derived CDR1 and CDR2 are KGHDR and SFDVKD. The CDR3 DNA reads TGTGCCACCAGTGACCCCCTCGACAGGGACTATGGCTACACCTTC. It translates to CATSDPLDRDYGYTF.

V and J are TRBV24-1 and TRBJ2-5; 7 bases are a match to TRBD1. This CDR3 region has 15 residues. CDR1 KGHDR and CDR2 SFDVKD come from the germline V gene. The trim removed 4 bases at V and 5 bases at J, leaving 9 bases unmatched. The CDR3: CATSDPTGAGETQYF. The CDR3 DNA is TGTGCCACCAGTGACCCCACAGGGGCCGGGGAGACCCAGTACTTC.

This chain joins TRBV28 and TRBJ1-5; TRBD1 matches at 8 bases. This CDR3 is 17 amino acids long. Per the germline V gene, CDR1 is MDHEN and CDR2 is SYDVKM. Germline trimming cut 2 bases from V and 5 bases from J; bases unmatched to any gene: 11. CDR3 loop: CASSLAAGQGGDQPQHF. CDR3 sequence (DNA): TGTGCCAGCAGTTTAGCCGCAGGACAGGGAGGAGATCAGCCCCAGCATTTT.

This chain connects TRBV20-1 to TRBJ2-3; TRBD2 matches at 8 bases. Germline V gene sequence: CDR1 DFQATT, CDR2 SNEGSKA (reference sequence). There are 16 residues in the CDR3. V shed 3 bases and J 3 bases; nucleotides not matched to a gene: 11. The CDR3, as DNA: TGCAGTGCTAGTCCGCCCCAGCGGGGGAGTACAGATACGCAGTATTTT. It encodes CSASPPQRGSTDTQYF.